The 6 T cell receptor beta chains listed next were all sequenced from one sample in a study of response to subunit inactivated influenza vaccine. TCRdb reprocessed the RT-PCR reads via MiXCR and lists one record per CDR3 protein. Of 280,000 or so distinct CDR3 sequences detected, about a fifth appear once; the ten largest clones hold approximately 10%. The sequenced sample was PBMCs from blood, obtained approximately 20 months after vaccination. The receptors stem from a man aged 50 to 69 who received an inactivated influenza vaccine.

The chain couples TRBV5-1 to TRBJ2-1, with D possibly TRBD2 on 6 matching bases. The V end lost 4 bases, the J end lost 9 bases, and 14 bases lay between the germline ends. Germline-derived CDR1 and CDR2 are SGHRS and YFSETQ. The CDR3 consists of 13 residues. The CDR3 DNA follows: TGCGCCAGCAGCCCCGGGACTCTCCGTGAGCAGTTCTTC. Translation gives CASSPGTLREQFF.

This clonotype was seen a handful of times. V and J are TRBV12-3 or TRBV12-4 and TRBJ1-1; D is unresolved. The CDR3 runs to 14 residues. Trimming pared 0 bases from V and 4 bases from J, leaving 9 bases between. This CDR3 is CASSLARASTEAFF. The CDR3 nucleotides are TGTGCCAGCAGTTTAGCTCGGGCGTCCACTGAAGCTTTCTTT.

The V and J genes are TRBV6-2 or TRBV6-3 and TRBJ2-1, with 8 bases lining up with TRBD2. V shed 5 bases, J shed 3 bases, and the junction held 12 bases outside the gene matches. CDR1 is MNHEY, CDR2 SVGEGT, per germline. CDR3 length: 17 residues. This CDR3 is CASSPLLAELIYNEQFF. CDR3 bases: TGTGCCAGCAGTCCCCTACTAGCGGAGCTTATCTACAATGAGCAGTTCTTC.

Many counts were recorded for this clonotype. Here the CDR3 DNA reads TGCGCCAGCAGCGGGATGGGAGGGGTTCTTATGAACACTGAAGCTTTCTTT. This translates into CASSGMGGVLMNTEAFF. This rearrangement joins TRBV4-1 to TRBJ1-1, with a tentative D call TRBD1 (5 bases). The germline V and J ends were trimmed by 5 bases and 0 bases, with 19 bases remaining between them. The CDR3 contains 17 residues. Germline V gene data show CDR1 as MGHRA and CDR2 as YSYEKL.

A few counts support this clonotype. DNA of the CDR3: TGTGCCAGTAGTATATACGGGGGCGCGAGCACTGAAGCTTTCTTT. Protein product: CASSIYGGASTEAFF. The chain couples TRBV19 to TRBJ1-1; D may be TRBD1 (6 bases). The germline V gene encodes CDR1 LNHDA and CDR2 SQIVND (reference sequence). This CDR3 is built from 15 residues. V was shortened by 2 bases and J by 4 bases, with 14 bases between the two germline ends.

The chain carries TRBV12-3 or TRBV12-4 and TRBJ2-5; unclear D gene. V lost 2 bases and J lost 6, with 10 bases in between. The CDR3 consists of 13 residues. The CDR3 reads CASSLFASKTQYF. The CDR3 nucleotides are TGTGCCAGCAGTTTATTTGCCAGCAAGACCCAGTACTTC.